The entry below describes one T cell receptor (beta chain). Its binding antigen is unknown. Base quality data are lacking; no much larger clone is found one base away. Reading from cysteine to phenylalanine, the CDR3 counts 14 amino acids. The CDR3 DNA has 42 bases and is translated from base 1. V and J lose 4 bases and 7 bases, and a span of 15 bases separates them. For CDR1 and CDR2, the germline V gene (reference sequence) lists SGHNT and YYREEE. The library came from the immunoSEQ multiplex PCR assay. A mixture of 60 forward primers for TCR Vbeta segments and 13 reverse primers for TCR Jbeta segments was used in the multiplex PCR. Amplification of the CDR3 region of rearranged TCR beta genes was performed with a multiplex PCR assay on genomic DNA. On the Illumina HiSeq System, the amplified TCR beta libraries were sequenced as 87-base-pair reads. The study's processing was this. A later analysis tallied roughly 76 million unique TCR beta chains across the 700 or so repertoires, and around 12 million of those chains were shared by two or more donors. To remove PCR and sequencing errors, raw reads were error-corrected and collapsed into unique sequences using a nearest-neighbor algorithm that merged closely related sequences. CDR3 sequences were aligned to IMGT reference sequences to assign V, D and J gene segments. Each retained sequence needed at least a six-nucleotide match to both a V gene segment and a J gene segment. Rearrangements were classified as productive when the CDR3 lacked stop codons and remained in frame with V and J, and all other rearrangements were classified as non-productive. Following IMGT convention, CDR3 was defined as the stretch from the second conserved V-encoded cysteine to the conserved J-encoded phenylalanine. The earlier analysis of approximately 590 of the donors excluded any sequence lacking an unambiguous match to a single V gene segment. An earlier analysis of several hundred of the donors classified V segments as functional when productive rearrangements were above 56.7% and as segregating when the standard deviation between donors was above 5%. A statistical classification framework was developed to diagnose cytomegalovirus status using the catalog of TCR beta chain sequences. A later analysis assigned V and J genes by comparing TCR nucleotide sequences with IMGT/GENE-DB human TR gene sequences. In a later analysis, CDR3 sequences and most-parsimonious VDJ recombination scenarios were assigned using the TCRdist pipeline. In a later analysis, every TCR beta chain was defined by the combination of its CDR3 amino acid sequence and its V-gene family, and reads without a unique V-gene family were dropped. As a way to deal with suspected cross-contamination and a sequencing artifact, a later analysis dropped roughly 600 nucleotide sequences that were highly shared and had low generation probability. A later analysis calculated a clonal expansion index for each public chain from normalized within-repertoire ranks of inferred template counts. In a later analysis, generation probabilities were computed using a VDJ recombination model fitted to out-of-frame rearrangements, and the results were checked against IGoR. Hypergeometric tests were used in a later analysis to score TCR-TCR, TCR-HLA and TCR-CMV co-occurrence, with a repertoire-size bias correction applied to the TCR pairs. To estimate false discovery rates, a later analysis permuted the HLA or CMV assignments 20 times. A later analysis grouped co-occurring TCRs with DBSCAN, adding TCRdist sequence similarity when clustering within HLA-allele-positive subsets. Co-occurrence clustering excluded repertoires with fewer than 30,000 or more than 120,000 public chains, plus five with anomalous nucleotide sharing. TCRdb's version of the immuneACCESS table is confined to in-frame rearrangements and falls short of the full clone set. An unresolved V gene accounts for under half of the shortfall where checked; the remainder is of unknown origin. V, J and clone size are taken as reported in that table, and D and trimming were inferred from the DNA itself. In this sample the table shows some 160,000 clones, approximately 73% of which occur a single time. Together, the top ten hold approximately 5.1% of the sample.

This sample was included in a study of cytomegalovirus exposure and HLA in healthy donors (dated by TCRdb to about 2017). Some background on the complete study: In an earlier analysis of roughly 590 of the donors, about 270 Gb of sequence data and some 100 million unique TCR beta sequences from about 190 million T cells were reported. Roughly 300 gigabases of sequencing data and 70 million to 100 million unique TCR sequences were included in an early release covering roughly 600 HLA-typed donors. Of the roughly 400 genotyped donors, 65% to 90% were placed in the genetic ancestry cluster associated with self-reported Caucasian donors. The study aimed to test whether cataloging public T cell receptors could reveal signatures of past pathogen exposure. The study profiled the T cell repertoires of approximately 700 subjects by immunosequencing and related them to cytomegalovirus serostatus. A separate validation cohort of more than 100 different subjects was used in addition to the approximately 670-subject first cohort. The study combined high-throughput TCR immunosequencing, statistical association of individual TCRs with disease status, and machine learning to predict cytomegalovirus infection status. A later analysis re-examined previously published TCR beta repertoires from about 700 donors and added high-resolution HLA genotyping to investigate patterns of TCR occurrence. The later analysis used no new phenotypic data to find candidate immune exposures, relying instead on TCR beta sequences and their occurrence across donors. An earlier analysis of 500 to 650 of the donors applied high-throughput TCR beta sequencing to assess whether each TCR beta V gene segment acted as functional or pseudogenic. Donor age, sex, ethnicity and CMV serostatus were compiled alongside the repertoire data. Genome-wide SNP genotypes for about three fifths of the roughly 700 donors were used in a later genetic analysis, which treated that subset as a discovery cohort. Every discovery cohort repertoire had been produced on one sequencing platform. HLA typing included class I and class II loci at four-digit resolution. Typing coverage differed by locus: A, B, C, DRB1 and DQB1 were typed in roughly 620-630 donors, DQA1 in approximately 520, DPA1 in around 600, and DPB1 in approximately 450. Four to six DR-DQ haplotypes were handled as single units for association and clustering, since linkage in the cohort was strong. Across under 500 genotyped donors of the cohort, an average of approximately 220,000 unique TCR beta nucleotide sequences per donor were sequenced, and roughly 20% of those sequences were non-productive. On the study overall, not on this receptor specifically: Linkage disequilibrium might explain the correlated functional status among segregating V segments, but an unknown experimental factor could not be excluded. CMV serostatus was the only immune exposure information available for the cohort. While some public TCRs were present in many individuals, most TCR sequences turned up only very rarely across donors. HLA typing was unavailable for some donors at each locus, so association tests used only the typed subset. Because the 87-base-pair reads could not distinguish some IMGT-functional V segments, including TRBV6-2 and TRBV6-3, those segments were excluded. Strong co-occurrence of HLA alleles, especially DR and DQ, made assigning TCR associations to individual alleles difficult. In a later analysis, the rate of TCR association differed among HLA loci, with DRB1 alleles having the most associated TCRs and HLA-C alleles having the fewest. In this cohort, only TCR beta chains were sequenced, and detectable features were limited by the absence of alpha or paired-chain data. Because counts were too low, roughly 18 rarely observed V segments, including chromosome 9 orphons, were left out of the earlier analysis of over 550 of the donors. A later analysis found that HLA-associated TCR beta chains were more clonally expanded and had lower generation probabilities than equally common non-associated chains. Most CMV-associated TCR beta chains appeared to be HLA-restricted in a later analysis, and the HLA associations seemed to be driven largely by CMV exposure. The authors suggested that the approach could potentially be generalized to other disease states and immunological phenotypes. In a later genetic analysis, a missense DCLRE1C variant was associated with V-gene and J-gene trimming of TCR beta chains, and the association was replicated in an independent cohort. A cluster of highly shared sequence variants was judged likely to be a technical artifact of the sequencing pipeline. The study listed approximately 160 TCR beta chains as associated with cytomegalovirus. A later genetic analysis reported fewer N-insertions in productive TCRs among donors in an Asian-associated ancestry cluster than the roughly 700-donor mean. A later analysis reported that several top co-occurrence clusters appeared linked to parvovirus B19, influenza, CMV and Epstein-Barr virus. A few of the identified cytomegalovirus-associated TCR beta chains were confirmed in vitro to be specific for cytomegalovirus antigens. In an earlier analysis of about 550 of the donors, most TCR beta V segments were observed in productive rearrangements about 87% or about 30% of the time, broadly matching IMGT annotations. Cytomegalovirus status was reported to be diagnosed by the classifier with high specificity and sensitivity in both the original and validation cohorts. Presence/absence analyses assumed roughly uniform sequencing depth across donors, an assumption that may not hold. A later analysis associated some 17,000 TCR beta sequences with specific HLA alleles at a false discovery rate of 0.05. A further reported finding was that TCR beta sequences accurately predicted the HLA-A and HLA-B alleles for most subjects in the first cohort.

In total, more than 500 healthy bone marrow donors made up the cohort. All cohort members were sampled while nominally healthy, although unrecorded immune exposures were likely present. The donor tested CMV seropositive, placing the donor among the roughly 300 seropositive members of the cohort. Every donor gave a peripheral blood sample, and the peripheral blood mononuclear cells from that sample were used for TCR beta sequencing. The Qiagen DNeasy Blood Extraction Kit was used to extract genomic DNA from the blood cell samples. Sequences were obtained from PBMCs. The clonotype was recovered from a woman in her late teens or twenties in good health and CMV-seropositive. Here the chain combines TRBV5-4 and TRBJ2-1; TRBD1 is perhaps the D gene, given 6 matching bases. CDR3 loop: CASSPPGQGNEQFF. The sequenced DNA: TGTGCCAGCAGCCCCCCGGGACAAGGGAATGAGCAGTTCTTC. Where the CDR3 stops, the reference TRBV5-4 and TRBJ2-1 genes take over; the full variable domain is ETGVTQSPTHLIKTRGQQVTLRCSSQSGHNTVSWYQQALGQGPQFIFQYYREEENGRGNFPPRFSGLQFPNYSSELNVNALELDDSALYLCASSPPGQGNEQFFGPGTRLTVL.